This is a list of T cell receptor beta chains from one sample in a study of CD8 T cells in Susac syndrome. Via MiXCR, TCRdb re-called the immunoSEQ multiplex PCR reads, giving one row per CDR3 protein. The sample records 200,000 or so distinct CDR3 sequences, roughly 95% being singletons. The sequenced sample was CD4+ T cells from PBMCs. The receptors come from a human donor with multiple sclerosis. Each CDR3 is given with its conserved first and last residue. A D gene is named only where the DNA matches it firmly. The size field is filled for only some rows; it gives once, few, many or a size class.

few TRBD1 TRBJ2-1 TRBV29-1 TGCAGCGTTGGACAGGGAAATGAGCAGTTCTTC CSVGQGNEQFF
. . TRBJ1-3 TRBV4-1 TGCGCCAGCAGCCAAGATCGGGGGAGGCCTCTCTTTGGAAACACCATATATTTT CASSQDRGRPLFGNTIYF
. . TRBJ1-2 TRBV5-1 TGCGCCAGCAGCTGGGGGGAACATGGCTACACCTTC CASSWGEHGYTF
. . TRBJ2-1 TRBV20-1 TGCAGTGCTACCGGTAACCTTGATGAGCAGTTCTTC CSATGNLDEQFF
. . TRBJ1-1 TRBV7-9 TGTGCCAGCAGCCACACACGGACGGTGAACACTGAAGCTTTCTTT CASSHTRTVNTEAFF
. . TRBJ2-2 TRBV2 TGTGCCAGCAGTGTCACGAACACCGGGGAGCTGTTTTTT CASSVTNTGELFF
. . TRBJ2-3 TRBV20-1 TGCAGTGCTAGAGGTATTGGTGGCACAGATACGCAGTATTTT CSARGIGGTDTQYF
. . TRBJ1-5 TRBV30 TGTGCCTGGAGGGGCGGAAACAATCAGCCCCAGCATTTT CAWRGGNNQPQHF
. TRBD1 TRBJ1-2 TRBV5-1 TGCGCCAGCAGCTTGGATGGACCGGGACAGGGTGGTGGCTACACCTTC CASSLDGPGQGGGYTF
. . TRBJ2-7 TRBV25-1 TGTGCCAGCAGTGAATACGCCAGGAACTCCTACGAGCAGTACTTC CASSEYARNSYEQYF
. . TRBJ1-4 TRBV6-6 TGTGCCAGCAGCAGGGGTTTTAATGAAAAACTGTTTTTT CASSRGFNEKLFF
. . TRBJ2-1 TRBV3-1 TGTGCCAGCAGCGCTCGACAGGACTCCTACAATGAGCAGTTCTTC CASSARQDSYNEQFF
. TRBD2 TRBJ2-7 TRBV24-1 TGTGCCACCAGTGAAGGGACTAGCGCGTTCTACGAGCAGTACTTC CATSEGTSAFYEQYF
once TRBD1 TRBJ1-1 TRBV5-1 TGCGCCAGCGGCTTGGGCAGGGGGACCATGAACACTGAAGCTTTCTTT CASGLGRGTMNTEAFF
. . TRBJ2-1 TRBV4-2 TGTGCCAGCAGCCAACTAGGACCACGCAATGAGCAGTTCTTC CASSQLGPRNEQFF
. TRBD2 TRBJ2-1 TRBV6-2/TRBV6-3 TGTGCCAGCAGTTTACTCATCGATGGAGCGGGGCGGGTCAATGAGCAGTTCTTC CASSLLIDGAGRVNEQFF
. . TRBJ2-3 TRBV24-1 TGTGCCACTGTAGCGTCTAGCACAGATACGCAGTATTTT CATVASSTDTQYF